This TCR beta chain comes out of a study of chemoradiotherapy in HPV16-positive cancers. Study-level background: Candidate HPV-specific T-cell clones and common TCR motifs came from functional assays in a couple of HPV16-positive patients. Study results and caveats: Functional assays defining HPV-specific T cells used only a couple of HPV16-positive patients.

CDR1 LNHDA and CDR2 SQIVND come from the germline V gene (reference sequence). Deletions cut 0 bases from V and 10 bases from J, with 15 bases between. The CDR3 is 15 residues long. On this clone: Its antigen is unidentified.

Profiled with immunoSEQ multiplex PCR; TCRdb holds only in-frame clones, not every one. Seen here are about 25,000 clones, 90% to 95% observed once, and the top ten hold around a fifth. The sample here was blood, taken from a patient who underwent chemoradiotherapy. This sequence joins TRBV19 and TRBJ1-4; tentatively, D is TRBD1 (6 bases). The TCR sequence derives from a human donor with HPV-associated anogenital cancer. The CDR3 DNA follows: TGTGCCAGTAGTATAGATCTTACAGGGAGCGGAAAACTGTTTTTT. Its protein is CASSIDLTGSGKLFF.